This T cell receptor beta chain was retrieved from a study of OX40 agonist ivuxolimab in advanced cancers. This CDR3 region has 14 residues. V lost 5 bases and J 2 bases, leaving 14 bases between the germline ends. Germline-derived CDR1 and CDR2 are SGHTS and YDEGEE. Study-level points and caveats: Certain nonresponders likewise exhibited a low normalized T-cell clonal expansion.

Comment on this clone: Its specificity is unknown.

Profiled with immunoSEQ multiplex PCR; TCRdb holds only in-frame clones, not every one. The sample carries roughly 81,000 clones, more than 75% recorded once. The sequence was collected from an adult with an advanced solid tumor such as melanoma, head and neck, liver or kidney cancer. This sequence joins TRBV5-8 and TRBJ2-7, with D possibly being TRBD2 (6 bases). The sequencing here drew on CD4+ or CD8+ T cells sorted from blood, taken in a trial of the OX40 agonist ivuxolimab. The CDR3 sequence: CASRAGGGAYEQYF. The DNA for the CDR3 is TGTGCCAGCAGAGCCGGTGGAGGGGCCTACGAGCAGTACTTC.